These 12 T cell receptor beta chains share one sample of origin, sequenced in a study of blood T cells in healthy people across ages. Using a J-beta primer mix together with a sample-barcoded 5' primer, a second PCR was run for 7 to 11 cycles. TCRdb reprocessed the 5' RACE reads with MiXCR, giving one entry per CDR3 protein. The table records hundreds of thousands of distinct CDR3 sequences, approximately 50% of them present only once. The material sequenced was blood. These TCRs come from a woman aged 60-70 years in good health.

This chain joins TRBV20-1 and TRBJ2-7; the D gene is possibly TRBD1 (6 bases). CDR1 and CDR2 (germline): DFQATT, SNEGSKA (reference sequence). This CDR3 spans 13 amino acids. Trimming left V 3 bases short and J 1 base short, with 10 bases between. The CDR3 DNA is TGCAGTGCTAGGGACAGACTTTCCTACGAGCAGTACTTC. This sequence encodes CSARDRLSYEQYF.

The chain employs TRBV3-1 and TRBJ1-2; 10 bases fit TRBD1. Germline CDR1 and CDR2: LGHDT and YNNKEL (reference sequence). The CDR3 has 14 amino acids. The V gene end was trimmed by 5 bases and the J gene end by 8 bases; junction bases not matched to a gene: 8. The CDR3 protein is CASSSLGTGVGYTF. CDR3 in DNA: TGTGCCAGCAGCAGCCTTGGGACAGGGGTAGGCTACACCTTC.

V usage is TRBV12-3 or TRBV12-4 and J usage is TRBJ2-7, with 10 nucleotides matching TRBD1. The V segment lost 3 bases and the J segment 4 bases; nucleotides outside the gene matches: 9. This CDR3 has 16 amino acids. CDR3 sequence reads: CASSLGLTGGAYEQYF. The DNA for the CDR3 is TGTGCCAGCAGTTTGGGGCTGACAGGGGGCGCGTACGAGCAGTACTTC.

Only a few counts were recorded for this clonotype. The chain carries TRBV28 and TRBJ2-1; D is undetermined. The ends were cut back, 3 bases at V and 0 bases at J, with 9 bases in the middle. CDR1 is MDHEN and CDR2 is SYDVKM in the germline V gene. The CDR3 spans 15 residues. CDR3 bases: TGTGCCAGCAGTTTGCAGCGCGCCTCCTACAATGAGCAGTTCTTC. It encodes CASSLQRASYNEQFF.

This rearrangement joins TRBV7-2 to TRBJ2-3; 11 bases are shared with TRBD2. CDR1 and CDR2 (germline): SGHTA, FQGNSA. The CDR3 loop spans 17 amino acids. V shed 3 bases and J 0 bases; nucleotides not matched to a gene: 5. CDR3 amino acids: CASSFIAGGPSTDTQYF. CDR3 sequence (DNA): TGTGCCAGCAGCTTCATAGCGGGAGGGCCTAGCACAGATACGCAGTATTTT.

This chain links TRBV24-1 with TRBJ2-5; possibly TRBD2 for D (5 bases). CDR1 and CDR2 (germline): KGHDR, SFDVKD. V shed 0 bases and J shed 11 bases, with 24 bases lying between them. CDR3 size: 17 residues. CDR3 sequence: CATSDLEGDIGRDEQYF. The CDR3 DNA reads TGTGCCACCAGTGATTTGGAGGGAGATATTGGTAGGGATGAGCAGTACTTC.

At least ten counts were recorded for this clonotype. This chain connects TRBV29-1 to TRBJ2-5, with D perhaps TRBD1 or TRBD2 (5 bases each). V was clipped by 7 bases and J by 2 bases, with 8 bases between them. CDR1 and CDR2 from the germline V gene are SQVTM and ANQGSEA. This CDR3 region has 11 residues. The CDR3 is CSAGPQETQYF. CDR3 nucleotide sequence: TGCAGCGCGGGACCGCAAGAGACCCAGTACTTC.

V is TRBV6-2 or TRBV6-3 and J is TRBJ2-4, with 12 positions matching TRBD2. The V gene's germline CDR1 is MNHEY and CDR2 SVGEGT. V was pared by 7 bases and J by 2 bases, with 3 bases of the junction left unmatched. The CDR3 runs 15 residues. CDR3 nucleotide sequence: TGTGCCAGCACCGGACTAGCGGGATCCAAAAACATTCAGTACTTC. It yields the protein CASTGLAGSKNIQYF.

A few counts support this clonotype. V and J are TRBV10-2 and TRBJ2-3, with 11 bases lining up with TRBD2. The CDR3 length is 16 residues. The germline CDR1 and CDR2 sequences are WSHSY and SAAADI. The J segment lost 6 bases and the V segment lost 9 bases, leaving 14 bases of the junction unmatched. The CDR3 region has the DNA TGCGCCAGTGTTAAAGGGACTAGCGGAGCCAGGGATACGCAGTATTTT. It is translated as CASVKGTSGARDTQYF.

The CDR3 region has the DNA TGTGCCAGCAGTTTTGGGGCAGGGGCTGAAGCTTTCTTT. Protein sequence: CASSFGAGAEAFF. The J gene is TRBJ1-1, the V gene TRBV27, with D possibly being TRBD1 (6 bases). Germline lookup yields CDR1 MNHEY and CDR2 SMNVEV (reference sequence). CDR3 length: 13 amino acids. Deletions cut 3 bases from V and 6 bases from J, with 11 bases between.

The chain combines TRBV20-1 with TRBJ2-1, with 10 bases aligning to TRBD2. In germline, CDR1 is DFQATT, CDR2 SNEGSKA (reference sequence). This CDR3 is 15 amino acids long. V dropped 2 bases and J dropped 4; count of bases not matched to a gene: 5. CDR3 DNA sequence: TGCAGTGCTAGAAAAGGGACTAGCGTTTACAATGAGCAGTTCTTC. Protein product: CSARKGTSVYNEQFF.

Only one count was recorded for this clonotype. The gene calls are TRBV28 and TRBJ1-2; 12 bases align to TRBD1. This CDR3 is 17 amino acids long. Looked up from germline, CDR1 is MDHEN and CDR2 is SYDVKM. The V gene end was trimmed by 4 bases and the J gene end by 7 bases; junction bases not matched to a gene: 13. The DNA of the CDR3 is TGTGCCAGCAGTTGGCAGGGACAGGGGGCGCTTCATCGTGGCTACACCTTC. Translating gives CASSWQGQGALHRGYTF.